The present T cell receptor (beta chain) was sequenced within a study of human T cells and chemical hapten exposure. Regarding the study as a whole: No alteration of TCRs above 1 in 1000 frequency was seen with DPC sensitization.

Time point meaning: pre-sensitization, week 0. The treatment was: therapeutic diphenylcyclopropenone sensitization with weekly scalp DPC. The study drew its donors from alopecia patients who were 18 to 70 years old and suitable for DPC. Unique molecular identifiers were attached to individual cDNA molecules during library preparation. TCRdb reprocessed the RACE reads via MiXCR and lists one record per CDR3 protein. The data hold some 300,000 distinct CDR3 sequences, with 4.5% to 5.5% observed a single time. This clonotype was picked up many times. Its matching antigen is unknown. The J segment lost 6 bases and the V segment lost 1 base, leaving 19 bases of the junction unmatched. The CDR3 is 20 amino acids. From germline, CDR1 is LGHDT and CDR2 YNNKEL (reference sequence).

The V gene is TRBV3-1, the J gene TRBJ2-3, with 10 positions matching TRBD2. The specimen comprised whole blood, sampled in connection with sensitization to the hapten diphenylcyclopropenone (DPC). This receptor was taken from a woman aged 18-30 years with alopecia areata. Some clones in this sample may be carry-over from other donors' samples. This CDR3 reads CASSQAGLAGALSPWDTQYF. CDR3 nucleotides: TGTGCCAGCAGCCAAGCGGGGCTAGCGGGGGCCCTATCCCCTTGGGATACGCAGTATTTT.